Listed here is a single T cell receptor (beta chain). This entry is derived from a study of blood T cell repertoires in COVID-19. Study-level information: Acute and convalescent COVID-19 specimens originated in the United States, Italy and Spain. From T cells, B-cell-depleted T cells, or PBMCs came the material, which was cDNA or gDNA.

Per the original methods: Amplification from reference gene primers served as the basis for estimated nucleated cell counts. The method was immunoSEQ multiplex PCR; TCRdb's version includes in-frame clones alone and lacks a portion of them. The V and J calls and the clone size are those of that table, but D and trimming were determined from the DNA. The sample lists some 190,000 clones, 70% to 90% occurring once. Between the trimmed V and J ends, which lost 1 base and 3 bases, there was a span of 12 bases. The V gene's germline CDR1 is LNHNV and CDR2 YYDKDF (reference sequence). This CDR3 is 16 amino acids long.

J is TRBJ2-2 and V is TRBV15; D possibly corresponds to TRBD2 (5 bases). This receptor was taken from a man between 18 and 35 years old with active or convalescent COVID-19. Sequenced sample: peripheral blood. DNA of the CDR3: TGTGCCACCAGCAGAGGTCACAGCGGACACACCGGGGAGCTGTTTTTT. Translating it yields CATSRGHSGHTGELFF.